These 27 T cell receptor beta chains originate from one sample sequenced in a study of shared clonotypes between healthy human individuals. Data came from immunoSEQ multiplex PCR; TCRdb stores just in-frame clones and leaves some out. The repertoire holds about 480,000 clones, with about 79% as singletons. Sequences were obtained from PBMCs. These receptors all come from a woman aged 35 to 49 in good health. Some clones in this sample may be carry-over from other donors' samples.

This clone showed up just once. This sample also contains other DNA sequences that code for the same CDR3. The V gene is TRBV5-4, the J gene TRBJ1-5; D not resolved. Trimming removed 0 bases from V and 5 bases from J, with 6 bases in between. Germline CDR1 and CDR2: SGHNT and YYREEE (reference sequence). The CDR3 runs 13 residues. The CDR3 region is CASSLGGDQPQHF. DNA of the CDR3: TGTGCCAGCAGCTTGGGTGGGGATCAGCCCCAGCATTTT.

This clone was seen a few times. The chain recombines TRBV5-1 with TRBJ2-3; D possibly corresponds to TRBD2 (5 bases). The CDR3 runs to 14 residues. In germline, CDR1 is SGHRS, CDR2 YFSETQ. The V gene lost 2 bases and the J gene lost 0 bases, with 7 bases spanning the gap. The CDR3 sequence: CASSFTGSTDTQYF. Written as DNA, the CDR3 is TGCGCCAGCAGCTTCACGGGAAGCACAGATACGCAGTATTTT.

On this clone: Sequence at one end of the junction differs from germline and may be a read error. For the CDR3, the DNA is TGTGCCAGCAGGGAAGGGACTAGCAGAGATACGCAGTATTTT. This encodes CASREGTSRDTQYF. This chain connects TRBV28 to TRBJ2-3; TRBD2 matches 9 bases. This CDR3 comprises 14 residues. Germline CDR1 MDHEN, CDR2 SYDVKM.

This clone has only a few counts. The rearrangement uses TRBV4-3 and TRBJ2-1; no definite D call. CDR3 size: 12 residues. The V gene's germline CDR1 is LGHNA and CDR2 YSLEER. V dropped 1 base and J dropped 8 bases, with 6 bases sitting between them. CDR3 sequence: CASSQGPHEQFF. As DNA, the CDR3 is TGCGCCAGCAGCCAAGGCCCCCATGAGCAGTTCTTC.

The chain is built from TRBV7-8 and TRBJ2-1, with D unclear. The CDR3 covers 13 residues. Trimming left V 1 base short and J 14 bases short, with 15 bases between. The germline V gene encodes CDR1 SGHVS and CDR2 FQNEAQ. The CDR3 DNA is TGTGCCAGCAGCTTAGAAGCTCTGGCTCGCAAGTTCTTC. It codes for CASSLEALARKFF.

The chain couples TRBV7-2 to TRBJ1-1, with 10 bases fitting TRBD1. The CDR3 length is 15 residues. The V and J ends lost 4 bases and 2 bases, in that order; junction bases with no gene match: 4. Germline assignment: CDR1 SGHTA and CDR2 FQGNSA. CDR3 loop: CASSSRQGANTEAFF. The CDR3 nucleotides are TGTGCCAGCAGCTCCCGACAGGGGGCAAACACTGAAGCTTTCTTT.

This chain uses TRBV5-3 with TRBJ2-1; the D gene is possibly TRBD2 (5 bases). TRBV5-3 is an open reading frame, and its role is uncertain. There are 18 residues in the CDR3. Trimming removed 1 base at V and 0 bases at J, with 17 bases between. The CDR3 DNA sequence: TGTGCCAGAAGCTTGTCCCTAGCCGCTGAGAGCTCCTACAATGAGCAGTTCTTC. Translation: CARSLSLAAESSYNEQFF.

V is TRBV7-9 and J is TRBJ1-1; 8 nucleotides match TRBD1. The CDR3 sequence is 16 residues long. V was pared by 1 base and J by 4 bases, with 8 bases of the junction left unmatched. Germline CDR1 is SEHNR and CDR2 is FQNEAQ (reference sequence). The CDR3 DNA reads TGTGCCAGCAGCTTAGGCAGGGGGCGTTCGGTCACTGAAGCTTTCTTT. Its translation is CASSLGRGRSVTEAFF.

The rearrangement uses TRBV28 and TRBJ1-5; D ambiguous. Germline values: CDR1 MDHEN, CDR2 SYDVKM. V lost 2 bases and J 7 bases, leaving 12 bases between the germline ends. CDR3 length: 14 residues. Here the CDR3 DNA reads TGTGCCAGCAGTTTACTGCCAGGCTCGCAGCCCCAGCATTTT. It encodes CASSLLPGSQPQHF.

This clone was observed many times. The genes are TRBV11-2 and TRBJ2-3, with a weak D call TRBD2 (6 bases). The germline V gene has CDR1 SGHAT and CDR2 FQNNGV. The CDR3 loop spans 16 amino acids. V lost 2 bases and J lost 4, with 16 bases in between. The CDR3 sequence is CASSLLGAGTPDTQYF. The CDR3 DNA follows: TGTGCCAGCAGCTTATTAGGGGCGGGAACCCCAGATACGCAGTATTTT.

This rearrangement joins TRBV7-9 to TRBJ2-2; possibly TRBD1 for D (6 bases). V gave up 6 bases and J gave up 7 bases, with 21 bases separating them. This CDR3 has 16 residues. Germline CDR1 SEHNR, CDR2 FQNEAQ (reference sequence). This CDR3 is CASSSTSGQPFGELFF. Written as DNA, the CDR3 is TGTGCCAGCAGTTCAACGTCTGGACAGCCGTTCGGGGAGCTGTTTTTT.

Remarks on this clone: A much larger clone differs from this one at a single base, so this may be a read error. This chain links TRBV4-2 with TRBJ2-6, with 7 bases matching TRBD1. The CDR3 spans 18 residues. Germline CDR1 and CDR2: LGHNA and YNFKEQ. CDR3 in amino acids: CASSVPGQLSSGANVLAF. The DNA of the CDR3 is TGTGCCAGCAGCGTACCGGGACAGCTTTCCTCTGGGGCCAACGTCCTGGCTTTC.

This clone was seen a handful of times. The chain joins TRBV30 to TRBJ1-1; the match to TRBD1 covers 7 bases. The CDR3 is 13 amino acids. CDR1 is GTSNPN, CDR2 SVGIG, per germline (reference sequence). V dropped 7 bases and J dropped 3; count of bases not matched to a gene: 8. DNA of the CDR3: TGTGCCTTGGCCGGGACAGCCTACACTGAAGCTTTCTTT. This sequence encodes CALAGTAYTEAFF.

This clone has just one count. The V call is TRBV11-2, the J call TRBJ2-1, with 14 bases lining up with TRBD2. Germline loops: CDR1 SGHAT, CDR2 FQNNGV. CDR3 length: 16 residues. V was clipped by 4 bases and J by 7 bases; unmatched bases: 6. CDR3 amino acids: CASSSRLAGGTNEQFF. The CDR3 region has the DNA TGTGCCAGCAGCTCTCGACTAGCGGGAGGGACGAATGAGCAGTTCTTC.

The chain joins TRBV6-1 to TRBJ1-1, with D hard to call. Germline CDR1 reads MNHNS; CDR2 reads SASEGT. The CDR3 contains 16 residues. Trimming removed 2 bases from V and 4 bases from J, with 17 bases in between. The CDR3 bases are TGTGCCAGCAGTGAACGGCCAGGCCCTGGGCCCACTGAAGCTTTCTTT. Amino acids: CASSERPGPGPTEAFF.

The rearrangement links TRBV19 to TRBJ1-1, with 9 bases aligning to TRBD1. Germline values: CDR1 LNHDA, CDR2 SQIVND (reference sequence). V lost 6 bases, J lost 6 bases, and 8 bases stayed unmatched. This CDR3 is 14 amino acids long. The CDR3 bases are TGTGCCAGTAGACCCTTGGACAGGGGACCTGAAGCTTTCTTT. It is translated as CASRPLDRGPEAFF.

The rearrangement uses TRBV18 and TRBJ2-7; no reliable D call. V lost 6 bases and J lost 2, with 8 bases in between. The CDR3 is made up of 12 amino acids. CDR1 is KGHSH and CDR2 is LQKENI in the germline V gene. CDR3 residues: CASSVDPYEQYF. Written as DNA, the CDR3 is TGTGCCAGCTCTGTAGACCCCTACGAGCAGTACTTC.

This chain links TRBV7-3 with TRBJ2-7, with D perhaps matching TRBD1 or TRBD2 (5 bases each). The CDR3 is 13 amino acids. The V gene's germline CDR1 is SGHTA and CDR2 FQGTGA. Trimming removed 5 bases at V and 4 bases at J, with 12 bases between. The CDR3: CASSTRDGYEQYF. The CDR3 coding sequence is TGTGCCAGCAGCACACGGGACGGATACGAGCAGTACTTC.

The chain joins TRBV27 to TRBJ1-2, with TRBD1 as a possible D gene (6 bases). Per germline, CDR1 MNHEY and CDR2 SMNVEV (reference sequence). CDR3 length: 15 amino acids. V lost 4 bases and J lost 7, with 19 bases in between. The CDR3 nucleotides read TGTGCCAGCAGTTCCCCGCGCACAGGGAAGGCTGGCTACACCTTC. The encoded protein is CASSSPRTGKAGYTF.

The gene calls are TRBV18 and TRBJ1-2; TRBD1 aligns across 7 bases. Germline V gives CDR1 KGHSH, CDR2 LQKENI. There are 16 residues in the CDR3. With 3 bases clipped from V and 6 bases from J, the junction kept 13 bases outside the gene matches. CDR3: CASSPNTGAEKDGYTF. CDR3 sequence (DNA): TGTGCCAGCTCACCGAATACAGGGGCCGAGAAGGATGGCTACACCTTC. Combining the CDR3 with reference TRBV18 and TRBJ1-2 gives the whole variable domain NAGVMQNPRHLVRRRGQEARLRCSPMKGHSHVYWYRQLPEEGLKFMVYLQKENIIDESGMPKERFSAEFPKEGPSILRIQQVVRGDSAAYFCASSPNTGAEKDGYTFGSGTRLTVV.

This clone was seen a few times. V gene TRBV2 combines with J gene TRBJ2-4; tentative D call: TRBD1 (5 bases). This CDR3 has 14 residues. V dropped 6 bases and J dropped 1 base, with 10 bases sitting between them. Looked up from germline, CDR1 is SNHLY and CDR2 is FYNNEI. The CDR3 DNA sequence: TGTGCCAGCAGGGCAGGGTCGGCCAAAAACATTCAGTACTTC. This gives the protein CASRAGSAKNIQYF.

In its sample, this clone was seen a few times. V gene TRBV25-1 combines with J gene TRBJ1-1; possible D gene TRBD1, 5 bases. The germline V gene has CDR1 MGHDK and CDR2 SYGVNS. V lost 4 bases, J lost 1 base, and 10 bases lay in between. This CDR3 contains 14 residues. CDR3 bases: TGTGCCAGCAGTGCACGGCAGGGGAACACTGAAGCTTTCTTT. Translating gives CASSARQGNTEAFF. Combining the CDR3 with reference TRBV25-1 and TRBJ1-1 gives the whole variable domain EADIYQTPRYLVIGTGKKITLECSQTMGHDKMYWYQQDPGMELHLIHYSYGVNSTEKGDLSSESTVSRIRTEHFPLTLESARPSHTSQYLCASSARQGNTEAFFGQGTRLTVV.

The chain has TRBV7-6 and TRBJ2-5; a possible D gene is TRBD2 (6 bases). Trimming took 7 bases from V and 5 from J, leaving 20 bases between them. Per germline, CDR1 SGHVS and CDR2 FNYEAQ. The CDR3 spans 15 residues. The CDR3 here is CASTRQEGPGETQYF. CDR3 nucleotides: TGTGCCAGCACCCGCCAGGAGGGCCCGGGGGAGACCCAGTACTTC.

The chain combines TRBV10-3 with TRBJ2-5; the match to TRBD1 covers 9 bases. The J call may be wrong; the DNA end is better matched by TRBJ2-7. There are 16 residues in the CDR3. Germline V gene data show CDR1 as ENHRY and CDR2 as SYGVKD. The CDR3 DNA sequence: TGTGCCATCAGTGATTTCGACAGGGGGGGTTCTTACGAGCAGTACTTC. This translates into CAISDFDRGGSYEQYF.

The chain is built from TRBV5-6 and TRBJ2-2, with D tentatively TRBD1 or TRBD2 (5 bases each). Germline V CDR1 and CDR2: SGHDT, YYEEEE. The CDR3 has 15 residues. With 0 bases removed from V and 6 bases from J, the gap between germline ends came to 12 bases. The CDR3 region has the DNA TGTGCCAGCAGCTTGGCCGGGGCCACCGCCGGGGAGCTGTTTTTT. This gives the protein CASSLAGATAGELFF.

This clone has ten or more counts. This rearrangement joins TRBV29-1 to TRBJ2-1; 8 nucleotides agree with TRBD1. The CDR3 loop spans 13 amino acids. Germline CDR1 reads SQVTM; CDR2 reads ANQGSEA. Trimming at V came to 4 bases and at J to 5 bases, leaving 4 bases not matched to a gene. The CDR3 loop reads CSVGRGPNNEQFF. The CDR3 DNA is TGCAGCGTTGGCAGGGGGCCGAACAATGAGCAGTTCTTC.

The V gene is TRBV19, the J gene TRBJ1-5; D gene uncertain. Germline values: CDR1 LNHDA, CDR2 SQIVND (reference sequence). Trimming took 9 bases from V and 3 from J, leaving 15 bases between them. The CDR3 runs to 14 residues. CDR3 protein: CASTLTQFNQPQHF. The CDR3 DNA reads as TGTGCCAGCACCTTAACCCAGTTCAATCAGCCCCAGCATTTT.